This T cell receptor beta chain was identified during a study of blood T cell repertoires in COVID-19 (TCRdb year 2020). General notes on the study: Samples from collaborators originated in the United States, Italy and Spain and spanned both the acute and convalescent phases of COVID-19. The material from the prospective study consisted of cDNA or gDNA derived from T cells, B-cell-depleted T cells, or PBMCs. Deeply sampled blood TCRbeta repertoires from subjects exposed to, actively infected with, or recovered from COVID-19 were included in the dataset. The repertoires were made available in a free public database intended to serve as a resource for research on the immune response to SARS-CoV-2. Samples came from the ongoing ImmuneRACE study (first 160 participants) plus 1,254 subjects from 6 global collaborators. A de-identified subject ID, COVID-19 status, age in years and sex were almost always included in the sample metadata. Where available, HLA class I and class II types were obtained from metadata supplied by the sample provider rather than from assay-based typing. Beyond this particular receptor, the publication reports: The quantity of clinical and demographic metadata differed by source and by participant and was supplied without curation.

Participants in the prospective study were aged roughly 18 to 100 years, lived in approximately 26 United States geographic areas, and enrolled through a virtual design. In the prospective study, cohorts were assigned on the basis of participant-reported clinical history obtained from a screening survey and a study questionnaire. ImmuneRACE Cohort 3 recovered participants were defined by two consecutive negative NP/OP PCR tests, healthcare professional clearance, or symptom resolution. Each participant in the prospective study had whole blood, serum and a nasopharyngeal or oropharyngeal swab collected by mobile phlebotomists. Participants in the prospective study had the option to provide additional blood draws and questionnaires over an approximately 2-month period. Before DNA extraction, prospective study blood samples were shipped either frozen or at room temperature. TCRbeta CDR3 regions were amplified from genomic DNA using the immunoSEQ Assay, a bias-controlled multiplex PCR. Per the source publication's procedure: Nucleated cell counts per sample were estimated from amplification of reference gene primers within the assay. To quantify the absolute abundance of each unique TCRbeta CDR3 rearrangement, sequence reads were collapsed and filtered. For each sample, productive Simpson clonality was calculated as the square root of Simpson's diversity index over productive rearrangements. TCRdb mirrors the immuneACCESS table, restricted to in-frame sequences. Some clones are absent from its copies; in checked studies, under half trace to an unresolved V gene, and the reason for the others is unknown. The V and J calls and the clone size are those of that table, but D and trimming were determined from the DNA. Present in this sample are over 150,000 clones, roughly nine tenths of which were seen just once. The top ten clones comprise 2% to 2.5% of the sample.

Concerning this clone: The specificity of this receptor is unknown. Base-call qualities are not available, and no considerably larger clone is one nucleotide away.

At the junction V is shortened by 7 bases and J by 2 bases, with 13 bases in between. Counted from cysteine to phenylalanine, this CDR3 has 14 amino acids. Left in the record is the CDR3 DNA by itself, 42 bases read in frame from the first base. CDR1 and CDR2 are drawn from the germline V gene (reference sequence): SEHNR, FQNEAQ. This TCR came from a woman aged 25 to 39 who had recovered from COVID-19. The rearranged segments are TRBV7-9 and TRBJ2-3; TRBD2 could be the D gene, as 6 bases match. The sequenced material came from PBMCs or T cells enriched from blood (not recorded which). CDR3 loop: CASMASAYTDTQYF. The nucleotide sequence reads TGTGCCAGCATGGCTAGCGCGTACACAGATACGCAGTATTTT. Extended through the reference TRBV7-9 and TRBJ2-3 proteins, this CDR3 yields the full variable domain: DTGVSQNPRHKITKRGQNVTFRCDPISEHNRLYWYRQTLGQGPEFLTYFQNEAQLEKSRLLSDRFSAERPKGSFSTLEIQRTEQGDSAMYLCASMASAYTDTQYFGPGTRLTVL.